This T cell receptor beta chain derives from a study of T-cell memory formation after mild COVID-19. Whole-study context: Largely donor-specific sequence clusters came from a couple of donors. Study observations and caveats: Still unconfirmed is whether the second-wave clones peaking on day 37 recognized SARS-CoV-2.

From the 5' RACE reads, TCRdb called clonotypes with MiXCR, one entry per CDR3 protein. The table has fewer than 700,000 distinct CDR3 sequences, about a sixth seen once. Germline lookup yields CDR1 SGDLS and CDR2 YYNGEE. This CDR3 is 14 amino acids long. V was clipped by 3 bases and J by 7 bases, with 13 bases between them. There are a few counts of this clonotype. The antigen remains unidentified. This receptor was taken from an adult woman who had mild COVID-19 (a few samples of this study predate the infection). Cell type and time point are not known. Sequences were obtained from PBMCs or a T cell subset sorted from them (not recorded which). This chain connects TRBV9 to TRBJ1-4; a possible D gene is TRBD1 (6 bases). CDR3 coding DNA: TGTGCCAGCAGCGCTGGGGGACACGGTGAAAAACTGTTTTTT. This translates into CASSAGGHGEKLFF.